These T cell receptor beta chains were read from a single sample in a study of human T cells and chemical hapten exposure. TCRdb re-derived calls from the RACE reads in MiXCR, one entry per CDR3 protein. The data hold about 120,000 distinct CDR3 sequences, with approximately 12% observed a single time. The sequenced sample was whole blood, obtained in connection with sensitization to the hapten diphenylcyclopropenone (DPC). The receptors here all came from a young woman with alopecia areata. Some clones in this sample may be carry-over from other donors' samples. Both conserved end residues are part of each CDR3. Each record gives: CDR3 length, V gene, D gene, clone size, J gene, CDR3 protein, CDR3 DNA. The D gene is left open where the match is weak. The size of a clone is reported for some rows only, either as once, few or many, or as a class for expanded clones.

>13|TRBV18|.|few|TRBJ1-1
CASSPDMNTEAFF
TGTGCCAGCTCACCCGACATGAACACTGAAGCTTTCTTT
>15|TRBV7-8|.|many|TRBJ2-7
CASSLTSWSEYEQYF
TGTGCCAGCAGCTTAACGTCATGGTCAGAGTACGAGCAGTACTTC
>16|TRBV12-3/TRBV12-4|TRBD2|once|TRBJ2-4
CASTPAGGLAKNIQYF
TGTGCCAGCACTCCGGCGGGGGGGCTAGCCAAAAACATTCAGTACTTC
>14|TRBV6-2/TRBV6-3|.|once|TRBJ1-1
CASTPGRQNTEAFF
TGTGCCAGCACCCCAGGCCGGCAGAACACTGAAGCTTTCTTT
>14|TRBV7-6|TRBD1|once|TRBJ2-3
CASSLRTGGDTQYF
TGTGCCAGCAGCTTACGGACAGGGGGTGATACGCAGTATTTT
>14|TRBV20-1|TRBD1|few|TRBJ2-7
CSARPRDRAYEQYF
TGCAGTGCTAGACCCCGGGACAGGGCCTACGAGCAGTACTTC
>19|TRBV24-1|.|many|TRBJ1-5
CATVRGPGTIFLSNQPQHF
TGTGCCACCGTTAGGGGACCCGGGACGATTTTCCTCTCTAATCAGCCCCAGCATTTT
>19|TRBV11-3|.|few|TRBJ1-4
CASSLDSQDVIHGIGKLFF
TGTGCCAGCAGCTTAGACAGCCAGGACGTGATCCACGGTATAGGGAAACTGTTTTTT
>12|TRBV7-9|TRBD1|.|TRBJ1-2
CASSSDRAGYTF
TGTGCCAGCAGCTCGGACAGGGCCGGCTACACCTTC
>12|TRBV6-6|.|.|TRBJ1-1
CASRGPNREAFF
TGTGCCAGCAGAGGACCCAATCGTGAAGCTTTCTTT
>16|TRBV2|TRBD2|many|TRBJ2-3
CASSQTGLALTDTQYF
TGTGCCAGCAGTCAGACGGGACTAGCGCTCACAGATACGCAGTATTTT
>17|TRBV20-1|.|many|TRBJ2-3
CSARAYTGTLSTDTQYF
TGCAGTGCTAGAGCTTATACCGGGACACTAAGCACAGATACGCAGTATTTT
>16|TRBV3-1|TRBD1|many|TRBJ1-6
CASSQGRTGHNSPLHF
TGTGCCAGCAGCCAAGGCCGGACAGGGCACAATTCACCCCTCCACTTT
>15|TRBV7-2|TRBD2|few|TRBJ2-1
CASSFSGGPYNEQFF
TGTGCCAGCAGCTTTAGCGGGGGGCCCTACAATGAGCAGTTCTTC
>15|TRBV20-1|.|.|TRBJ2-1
CSASHPKRQHNEQFF
TGCAGTGCTAGCCACCCAAAGAGGCAACACAATGAGCAGTTCTTC
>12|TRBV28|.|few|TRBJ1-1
CASSSSLSEAFF
TGTGCCAGCAGTTCCAGCTTATCAGAAGCTTTCTTT
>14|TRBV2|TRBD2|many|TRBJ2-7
CAIRPRTSSYEQYF
TGTGCCATCCGACCAAGGACTAGCTCATACGAGCAGTACTTC
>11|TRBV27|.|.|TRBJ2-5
CASRSGGTQYF
TGTGCCAGCAGATCCGGGGGGACCCAGTACTTC
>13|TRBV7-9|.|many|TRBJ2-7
CASSFPASYEQYF
TGTGCCAGCAGCTTCCCTGCCTCCTACGAGCAGTACTTC
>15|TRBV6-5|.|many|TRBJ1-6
CASSYRSSYNSPLHF
TGTGCCAGCAGTTATAGAAGCTCCTATAATTCACCCCTCCACTTT
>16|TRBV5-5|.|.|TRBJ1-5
CASSLVEGVGNQPQHF
TGTGCCAGCAGCTTGGTGGAGGGGGTAGGCAATCAGCCCCAGCATTTT
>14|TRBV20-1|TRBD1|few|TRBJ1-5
CSADRTGGNQPQHF
TGCAGTGCAGACCGGACAGGCGGCAATCAGCCCCAGCATTTT
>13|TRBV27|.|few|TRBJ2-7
CASSSPGGNEQYF
TGTGCCAGCAGTTCTCCCGGGGGCAACGAGCAGTACTTC
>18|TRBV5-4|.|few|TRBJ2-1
CASSLGAQGGVRTNEQFF
TGTGCCAGCAGCTTGGGGGCCCAAGGCGGGGTTCGAACCAATGAGCAGTTCTTC
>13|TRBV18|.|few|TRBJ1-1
CASGDRWNTEAFF
TGTGCCAGCGGAGACAGGTGGAACACTGAAGCTTTCTTT
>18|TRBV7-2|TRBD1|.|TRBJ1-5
CASSLRGGYRASNQPQHF
TGTGCCAGCAGCTTGCGAGGGGGCTACAGGGCGAGCAATCAGCCCCAGCATTTT
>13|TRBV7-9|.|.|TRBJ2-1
CASSPTQSNEQFF
TGTGCCAGCAGCCCCACGCAGAGCAATGAGCAGTTCTTC
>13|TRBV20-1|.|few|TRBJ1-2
CSARTMGSYGYTF
TGCAGTGCTAGAACGATGGGCTCGTATGGCTACACCTTC
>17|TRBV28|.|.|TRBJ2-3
CASSLSRGMRFTDTQYF
TGTGCCAGCAGTTTATCAAGGGGGATGCGGTTCACAGATACGCAGTATTTT
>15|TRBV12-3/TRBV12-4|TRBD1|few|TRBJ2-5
CASSDGTVFQETQYF
TGTGCCAGCAGCGACGGGACAGTGTTCCAAGAGACCCAGTACTTC
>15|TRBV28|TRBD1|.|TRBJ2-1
CASSLGQGESNEQFF
TGTGCCAGCAGTTTAGGACAGGGAGAGTCCAATGAGCAGTTCTTC
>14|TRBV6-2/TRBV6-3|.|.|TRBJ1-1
CASSYSMFGTEAFF
TGTGCCAGCAGTTACTCGATGTTCGGTACTGAAGCTTTCTTT
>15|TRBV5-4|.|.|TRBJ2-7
CASSSGREFPYEQYF
TGTGCCAGCAGCTCGGGACGAGAGTTTCCCTACGAGCAGTACTTC
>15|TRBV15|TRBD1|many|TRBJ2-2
CATYRTGRGTGELFF
TGTGCCACCTACAGGACAGGGCGTGGCACCGGGGAGCTGTTTTTT
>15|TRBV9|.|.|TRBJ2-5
CASSVGGPYQETQYF
TGTGCCAGCAGCGTTGGCGGGCCGTACCAAGAGACCCAGTACTTC
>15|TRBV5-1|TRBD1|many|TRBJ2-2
CASSPDRGNTGELFF
TGCGCCAGCAGCCCGGACAGGGGGAATACCGGGGAGCTGTTTTTT
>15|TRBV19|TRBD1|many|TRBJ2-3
CASSFPGQGTDTQYF
TGTGCCAGTAGTTTCCCGGGACAGGGAACAGATACGCAGTATTTT
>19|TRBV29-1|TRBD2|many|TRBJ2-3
CSVRASSSGGAHLTDTQYF
TGCAGCGTCCGCGCCTCATCCAGCGGGGGGGCCCATCTCACAGATACGCAGTATTTT
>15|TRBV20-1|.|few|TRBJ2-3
CSAPNTGTSRDTQYF
TGCAGTGCTCCCAATACCGGGACATCTCGGGATACGCAGTATTTT
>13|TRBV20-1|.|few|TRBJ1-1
CSARDLGITEAFF
TGCAGTGCTAGAGATCTCGGGATCACTGAAGCTTTCTTT
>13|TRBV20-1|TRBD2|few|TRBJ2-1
CSAPERGPNEQFF
TGCAGTGCACCCGAGCGGGGGCCCAATGAGCAGTTCTTC
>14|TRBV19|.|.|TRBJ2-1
CASRVYGPYNEQFF
TGTGCCAGTAGGGTCTACGGGCCATACAATGAGCAGTTCTTC
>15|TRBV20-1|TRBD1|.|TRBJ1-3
CSAAVDRHSGNTIYF
TGCAGTGCAGCCGTGGACAGGCACTCTGGAAACACCATATATTTT
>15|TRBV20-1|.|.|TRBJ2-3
CSQEVADPSTDTQYF
TGCAGTCAAGAGGTGGCGGACCCTTCCACAGATACGCAGTATTTT